This entry lists 18 T cell receptor beta chains sequenced from one sample in a study of primary melanoma T cells and metastatic recurrence. Sequencing was performed with immunoSEQ multiplex PCR; in TCRdb, only in-frame clones are kept and a portion is missing. The repertoire holds over a thousand clones, with 70% to 85% as singletons. Sequencing was performed on melanoma tumor tissue. The receptors were sampled from a human donor with melanoma.

V gene TRBV7-4 combines with J gene TRBJ2-3; a weak D match, TRBD2 (6 bases). Trimming pared 5 bases from V and 0 bases from J, leaving 12 bases between. CDR3 size: 15 residues. CDR1 and CDR2 (germline): SGHVT, SQSDAQ. This CDR3 reads CASSHTSSSTDTQYF. CDR3 in DNA: TGTGCCAGCAGCCATACTAGCAGTAGCACAGATACGCAGTATTTT. The variable domain in full, completed from reference TRBV7-4 and TRBJ2-3, reads GAGVSQSPRYKVAKRGRDVALRCDSISGHVTLYWYRQTLGQGSEVLTYSQSDAQRDKSGRPSGRFSAERPERSVSTLKIQRTEQGDSAVYLCASSHTSSSTDTQYFGPGTRLTVL.

The V call is TRBV30, the J call TRBJ1-2; D unclear. The CDR3 has 15 residues. Trimming shortened V by 5 bases and J by 1 base, and 17 bases separated the two germline ends. Germline CDR1 GTSNPN, CDR2 SVGIG (reference sequence). In DNA form, the CDR3 reads TGTGCCTGGCTACCGGTCGACCACCTTAACTATGGCTACACCTTC. The encoded protein is CAWLPVDHLNYGYTF.

The chain has TRBV9 and TRBJ2-5; 8 bases line up with TRBD1. The V gene's germline CDR1 is SGDLS and CDR2 YYNGEE. V was pared by 5 bases and J by 1 base, with 7 bases of the junction left unmatched. This CDR3 is 15 amino acids long. CDR3 sequence reads: CASRLLQGGQETQYF. Here the CDR3 DNA reads TGTGCCAGCAGACTCTTACAGGGGGGCCAAGAGACCCAGTACTTC.

The sample holds one count of this clone. The genes are TRBV11-3 and TRBJ1-6; the D gene is possibly TRBD1 (5 bases). The CDR3 runs to 15 residues. V lost 5 bases and J lost 10, with 18 bases in between. Germline CDR1 SGHNT, CDR2 YENEEA. CDR3 sequence (DNA): TGTGCCAGCAGCCCAAGTGAAGGGGCAGGGTCACCCCTCCACTTT. Amino acid sequence: CASSPSEGAGSPLHF. Based on the CDR3 plus reference TRBV11-3 and TRBJ1-6, the full variable domain is EAGVVQSPRYKIIEKKQPVAFWCNPISGHNTLYWYLQNLGQGPELLIRYENEEAVDDSQLPKDRFSAERLKGVDSTLKIQPAELGDSAVYLCASSPSEGAGSPLHFGNGTRLTVT.

The J gene is TRBJ2-7, the V gene TRBV28; tentatively, D is TRBD1 or TRBD2 (5 bases each). CDR3 length: 13 amino acids. The germline CDR1 and CDR2 sequences are MDHEN and SYDVKM. V lost 4 bases, J lost 3 bases, and 10 bases lay in between. CDR3 nucleotides: TGTGCCAGCAGTTCGGGACGCAGCTACGAGCAGTACTTC. Encoded protein: CASSSGRSYEQYF.

J is TRBJ1-1 and V is TRBV28; tentative D call: TRBD1 (6 bases). The CDR3 spans 13 residues. The germline gives CDR1 MDHEN, CDR2 SYDVKM. Trimming left V 8 bases short and J 5 bases short, with 15 bases between. CDR3 region: CASVTGYWTEAFF. The CDR3 DNA sequence: TGTGCCAGCGTAACAGGGTATTGGACTGAAGCTTTCTTT. Based on the CDR3 plus reference TRBV28 and TRBJ1-1, the full variable domain is DVKVTQSSRYLVKRTGEKVFLECVQDMDHENMFWYRQDPGLGLRLIYFSYDVKMKEKGDIPEGYSVSREKKERFSLILESASTNQTSMYLCASVTGYWTEAFFGQGTRLTVV.

The chain is built from TRBV9 and TRBJ2-1; the D is unclear. Germline loops: CDR1 SGDLS, CDR2 YYNGEE. The CDR3 loop spans 14 amino acids. V lost 0 bases to trimming and J lost 6 bases, with 10 bases between them. The CDR3 nucleotides read TGTGCCAGCAGCGTAGAGGTAGACTTCAATGAGCAGTTCTTC. Translated, it gives CASSVEVDFNEQFF. The complete variable domain, with remaining parts taken from reference TRBV9 and TRBJ2-1, reads DSGVTQTPKHLITATGQRVTLRCSPRSGDLSVYWYQQSLDQGLQFLIQYYNGEERAKGNILERFSAQQFPDLHSELNLSSLELGDSALYFCASSVEVDFNEQFFGPGTRLTVL.

This chain links TRBV19 with TRBJ2-1; D may correspond to TRBD1 or TRBD2 (5 bases each). The germline gives CDR1 LNHDA, CDR2 SQIVND (reference sequence). CDR3 length: 12 residues. V was pared by 4 bases and J by 10 bases, with 11 bases between. The CDR3 DNA sequence: TGTGCCAGTAGTAATCCGGGGCCCGAGCAGTTCTTC. Its translation is CASSNPGPEQFF.

This clone was recorded only once. The chain combines TRBV7-1 with TRBJ2-1, with 9 bases aligning to TRBD2. TRBV7-1 is filed as an ORF, its function uncertain. The CDR3 spans 15 residues. The V gene end was trimmed by 4 bases and the J gene end by 4 bases; junction bases not matched to a gene: 5. CDR3 sequence (DNA): TGTGCCAGCAGCTTGAGCGGGAGGTCATACAATGAGCAGTTCTTC. The encoded protein is CASSLSGRSYNEQFF.

The V and J genes are TRBV6-8 and TRBJ2-7, with 9 nucleotides matching TRBD1. Trimming cost V 6 bases and J 2 bases; bases outside gene matches: 5. The CDR3 consists of 14 residues. Looked up from germline, CDR1 is MNHGY and CDR2 is SAAAGT. CDR3 coding DNA: TGTGCCAGCAGAAGGACAGGGGTCACCTACGAGCAGTACTTC. Translation: CASRRTGVTYEQYF.

This chain uses TRBV11-3 with TRBJ2-2; 10 bases are a match to TRBD1. The ends lost 2 bases at V and 7 bases at J; junction bases unmatched: 7. Germline V gene sequence: CDR1 SGHNT, CDR2 YENEEA. This CDR3 region has 16 residues. The DNA of the CDR3 is TGTGCCAGCAGCTTAACCGGGACAGGGGACGGCGGGGAGCTGTTTTTT. It codes for CASSLTGTGDGGELFF.

The rearrangement joins TRBV11-1 to TRBJ1-1; D ambiguous. The germline CDR1 and CDR2 sequences are SGHAT and FQDESV (reference sequence). Trimming stripped 0 bases from V and 5 bases from J, with 16 bases between. This CDR3 has 16 residues. The CDR3 spells CASSLAASDGGTEAFF. CDR3 nucleotides: TGTGCCAGCAGCTTAGCTGCCTCGGATGGAGGGACTGAAGCTTTCTTT.

The V gene is TRBV11-3, the J gene TRBJ1-4; 8 nucleotides align to TRBD1. Germline V gives CDR1 SGHNT, CDR2 YENEEA. Losses at the gene ends were 5 bases for V and 5 bases for J; bases not matched to a gene: 7. The CDR3 contains 15 residues. CDR3 loop: CASSAHRGLNEKLFF. The CDR3 DNA is TGTGCCAGCAGCGCGCACAGGGGGTTGAATGAAAAACTGTTTTTT. The variable domain in full, completed from reference TRBV11-3 and TRBJ1-4, reads EAGVVQSPRYKIIEKKQPVAFWCNPISGHNTLYWYLQNLGQGPELLIRYENEEAVDDSQLPKDRFSAERLKGVDSTLKIQPAELGDSAVYLCASSAHRGLNEKLFFGSGTQLSVL.

V is TRBV29-1 and J is TRBJ1-1; D is undetermined. Germline V gene sequence: CDR1 SQVTM, CDR2 ANQGSEA. The V end was cut by 1 base, the J end by 0 bases, with 6 bases between. CDR3 length: 13 residues. The CDR3 nucleotides read TGCAGCGTTGAAGTGGGGATGAACACTGAAGCTTTCTTT. Translating gives CSVEVGMNTEAFF.

A single count supports this clone. The rearrangement uses TRBV11-3 and TRBJ1-1, with TRBD1 matching 9 bases. Losses at the gene ends were 5 bases for V and 7 bases for J; bases not matched to a gene: 8. Per germline, CDR1 SGHNT and CDR2 YENEEA. CDR3 size: 14 residues. The CDR3 reads CASSRTGDIIEAFF. The CDR3 region has the DNA TGTGCCAGCAGCCGGACAGGGGATATTATTGAAGCTTTCTTT.

This clone is large. The V and J genes are TRBV6-8 and TRBJ2-7; no definite D call. Germline V lookup: CDR1 MNHGY, CDR2 SAAAGT. The CDR3 sequence is 13 residues long. Between the trimmed V and J ends, which lost 4 bases and 7 bases, there was a span of 14 bases. Here the CDR3 DNA reads TGTGCCAGCAGTTCCGGACCCCTAGGGGAGCAGTACTTC. Amino acid sequence: CASSSGPLGEQYF.

In this sample, this clone turned up once. This chain uses TRBV6-8 with TRBJ1-2; no clear D gene. The germline V gene encodes CDR1 MNHGY and CDR2 SAAAGT. Deletions cut 0 bases from V and 4 bases from J, with 6 bases between. The CDR3 loop spans 13 amino acids. Here the CDR3 reads CASSYSSLYGYTF. The CDR3 nucleotides read TGTGCCAGCAGTTACTCGAGCCTCTATGGCTACACCTTC.

The chain uses TRBV11-3 and TRBJ2-5, with D perhaps matching TRBD2 (7 bases). Trimming took off 3 bases at V and 4 bases at J, with 18 bases between the two ends. This CDR3 is built from 16 residues. CDR1 and CDR2 from the germline V gene are SGHNT and YENEEA. The CDR3 DNA reads as TGTGCCAGCAGCTTGACCAAGGTGGCGGGGGCAGAGACCCAGTACTTC. Translated: CASSLTKVAGAETQYF.